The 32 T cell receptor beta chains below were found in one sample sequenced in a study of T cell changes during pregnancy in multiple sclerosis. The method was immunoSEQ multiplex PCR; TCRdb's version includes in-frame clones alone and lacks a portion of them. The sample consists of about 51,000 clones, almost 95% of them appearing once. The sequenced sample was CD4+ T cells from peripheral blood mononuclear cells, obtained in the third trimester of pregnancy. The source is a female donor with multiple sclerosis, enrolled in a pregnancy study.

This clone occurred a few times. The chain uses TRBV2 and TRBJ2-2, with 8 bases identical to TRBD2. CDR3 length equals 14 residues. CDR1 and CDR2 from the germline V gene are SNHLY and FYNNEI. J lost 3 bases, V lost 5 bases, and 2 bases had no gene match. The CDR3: CASSRLAYTGELFF. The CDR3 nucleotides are TGTGCCAGCAGTCGACTAGCGTACACCGGGGAGCTGTTTTTT.

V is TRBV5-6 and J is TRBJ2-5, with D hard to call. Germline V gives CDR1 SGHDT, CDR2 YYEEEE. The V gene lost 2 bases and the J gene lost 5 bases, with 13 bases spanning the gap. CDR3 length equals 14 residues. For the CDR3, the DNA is TGTGCCAGCAGCTTCCCGGAAGGAGATGAGACCCAGTACTTC. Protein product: CASSFPEGDETQYF.

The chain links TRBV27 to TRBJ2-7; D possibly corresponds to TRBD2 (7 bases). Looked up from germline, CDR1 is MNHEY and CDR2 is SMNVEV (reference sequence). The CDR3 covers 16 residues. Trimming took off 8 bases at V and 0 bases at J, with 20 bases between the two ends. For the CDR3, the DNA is TGTGCCAGCCAAATCTCAAGCGGGACACCCTCCTACGAGCAGTACTTC. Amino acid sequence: CASQISSGTPSYEQYF.

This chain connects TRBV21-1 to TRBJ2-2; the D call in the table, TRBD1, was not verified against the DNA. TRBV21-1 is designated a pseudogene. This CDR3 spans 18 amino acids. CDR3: CASSVRRQGAWDTGELFF. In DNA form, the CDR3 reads TGTGCCAGCAGCGTTCGAAGACAGGGGGCGTGGGACACCGGGGAGCTGTTTTTT.

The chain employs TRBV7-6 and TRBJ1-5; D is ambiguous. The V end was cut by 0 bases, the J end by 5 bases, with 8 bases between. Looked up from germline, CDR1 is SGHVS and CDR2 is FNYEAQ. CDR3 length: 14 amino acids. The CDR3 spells CASSLAADYQPQHF. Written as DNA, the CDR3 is TGTGCCAGCAGCTTAGCCGCAGATTATCAGCCCCAGCATTTT.

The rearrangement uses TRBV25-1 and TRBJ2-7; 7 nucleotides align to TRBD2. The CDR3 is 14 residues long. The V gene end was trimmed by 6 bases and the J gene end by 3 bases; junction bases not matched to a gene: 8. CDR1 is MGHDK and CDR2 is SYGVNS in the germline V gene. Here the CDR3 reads CASRGSGTNYEQYF. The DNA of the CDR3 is TGTGCCAGCAGGGGCAGCGGGACCAACTACGAGCAGTACTTC.

The CDR3 nucleotides are TGTGCCAGCGTAGTGCAAGGGACTAGCGGAGGTGAGCAGTTCTTC. The encoded protein is CASVVQGTSGGEQFF. The J gene is TRBJ2-1, the V gene TRBV6-1, with TRBD2 matching over 11 bases. The trim removed 8 bases at V and 9 bases at J, leaving 12 bases unmatched. The CDR3 loop spans 15 amino acids. From germline, CDR1 is MNHNS and CDR2 SASEGT.

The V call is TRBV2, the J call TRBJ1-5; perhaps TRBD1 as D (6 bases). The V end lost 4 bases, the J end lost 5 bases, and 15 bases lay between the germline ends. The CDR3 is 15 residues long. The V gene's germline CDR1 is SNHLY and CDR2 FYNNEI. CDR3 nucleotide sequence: TGTGCCAGCAGTGTCAGGGGCACCCCGGATCAGCCCCAGCATTTT. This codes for CASSVRGTPDQPQHF.

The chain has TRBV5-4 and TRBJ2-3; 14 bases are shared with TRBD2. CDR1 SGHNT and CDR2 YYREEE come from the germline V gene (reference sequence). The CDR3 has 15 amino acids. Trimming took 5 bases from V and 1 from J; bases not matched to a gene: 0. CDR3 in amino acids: CASRGLAGGTDTQYF. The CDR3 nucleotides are TGTGCCAGCAGGGGACTAGCGGGGGGCACAGATACGCAGTATTTT.

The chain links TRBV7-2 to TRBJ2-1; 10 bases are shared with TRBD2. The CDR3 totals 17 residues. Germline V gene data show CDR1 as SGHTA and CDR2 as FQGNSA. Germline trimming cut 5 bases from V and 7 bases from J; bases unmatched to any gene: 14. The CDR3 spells CASSPRRALAGVNEQFF. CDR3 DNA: TGTGCCAGCAGCCCTCGTAGAGCGCTAGCGGGAGTTAATGAGCAGTTCTTC. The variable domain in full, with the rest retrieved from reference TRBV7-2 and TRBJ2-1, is GAGVSQSPSNKVTEKGKDVELRCDPISGHTALYWYRQSLGQGLEFLIYFQGNSAPDKSGLPSDRFSAERTGGSVSTLTIQRTQQEDSAVYLCASSPRRALAGVNEQFFGPGTRLTVL.

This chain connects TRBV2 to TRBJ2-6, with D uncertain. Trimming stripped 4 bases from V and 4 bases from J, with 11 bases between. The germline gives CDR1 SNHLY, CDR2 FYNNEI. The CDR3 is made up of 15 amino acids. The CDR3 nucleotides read TGTGCCAGCAGTGTACAGTTGTCCGGGGCCAACGTCCTGACTTTC. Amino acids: CASSVQLSGANVLTF.

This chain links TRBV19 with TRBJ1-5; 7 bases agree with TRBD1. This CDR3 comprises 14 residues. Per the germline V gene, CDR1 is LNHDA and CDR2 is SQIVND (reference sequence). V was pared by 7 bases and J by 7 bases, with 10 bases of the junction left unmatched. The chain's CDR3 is CASIKTGLKQPQHF. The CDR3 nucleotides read TGTGCCAGTATTAAGACAGGGTTAAAGCAGCCCCAGCATTTT.

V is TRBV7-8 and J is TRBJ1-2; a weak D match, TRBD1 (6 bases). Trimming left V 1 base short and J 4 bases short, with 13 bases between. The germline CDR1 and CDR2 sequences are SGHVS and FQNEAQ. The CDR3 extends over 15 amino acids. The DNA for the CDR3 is TGTGCCAGCAGCTTAGTCGTCGACAGGAGCTATGGCTACACCTTC. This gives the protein CASSLVVDRSYGYTF.

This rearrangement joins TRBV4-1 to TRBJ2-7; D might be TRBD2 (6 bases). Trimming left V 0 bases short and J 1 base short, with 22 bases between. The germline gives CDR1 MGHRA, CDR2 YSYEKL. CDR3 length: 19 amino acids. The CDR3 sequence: CASSQDGSGIAANSYEQYF. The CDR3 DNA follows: TGCGCCAGCAGCCAAGATGGGTCGGGAATAGCGGCAAATTCCTACGAGCAGTACTTC.

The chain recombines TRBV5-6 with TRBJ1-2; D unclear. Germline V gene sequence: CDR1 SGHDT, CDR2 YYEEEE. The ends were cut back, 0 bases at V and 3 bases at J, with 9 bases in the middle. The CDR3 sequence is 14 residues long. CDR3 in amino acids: CASSLGAGYYGYTF. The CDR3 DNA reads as TGTGCCAGCAGCTTGGGAGCAGGTTACTATGGCTACACCTTC.

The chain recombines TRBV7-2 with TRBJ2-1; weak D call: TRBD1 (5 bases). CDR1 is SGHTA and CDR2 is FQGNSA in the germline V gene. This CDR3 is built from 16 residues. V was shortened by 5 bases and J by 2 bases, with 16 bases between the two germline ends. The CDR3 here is CASSPRRQGAYNEQFF. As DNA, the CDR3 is TGTGCCAGCAGCCCTCGCCGCCAGGGCGCCTACAATGAGCAGTTCTTC.

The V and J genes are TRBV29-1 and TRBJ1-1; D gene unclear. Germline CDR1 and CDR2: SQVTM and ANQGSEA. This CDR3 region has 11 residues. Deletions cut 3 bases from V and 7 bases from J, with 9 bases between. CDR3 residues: CSVDSQDEAFF. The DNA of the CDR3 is TGCAGCGTTGATTCGCAGGATGAAGCTTTCTTT.

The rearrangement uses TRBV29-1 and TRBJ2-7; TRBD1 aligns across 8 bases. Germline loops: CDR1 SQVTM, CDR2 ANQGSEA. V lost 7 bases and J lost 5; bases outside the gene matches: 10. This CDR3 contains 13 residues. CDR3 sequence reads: CSAGDRSKHEQYF. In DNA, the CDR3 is TGCAGCGCCGGGGACAGGTCGAAGCACGAGCAGTACTTC.

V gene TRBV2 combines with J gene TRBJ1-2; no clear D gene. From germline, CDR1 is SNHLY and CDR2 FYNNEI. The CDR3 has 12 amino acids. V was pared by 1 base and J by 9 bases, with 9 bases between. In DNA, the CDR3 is TGTGCCAGCAGTGAAGAGGCGGAAAGCTACACCTTC. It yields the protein CASSEEAESYTF.

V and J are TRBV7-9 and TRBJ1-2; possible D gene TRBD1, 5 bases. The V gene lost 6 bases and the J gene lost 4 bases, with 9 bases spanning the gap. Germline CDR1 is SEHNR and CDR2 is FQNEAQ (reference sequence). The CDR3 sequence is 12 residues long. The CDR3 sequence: CASSAGFYGYTF. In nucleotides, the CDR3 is TGTGCCAGCAGTGCAGGGTTCTATGGCTACACCTTC.

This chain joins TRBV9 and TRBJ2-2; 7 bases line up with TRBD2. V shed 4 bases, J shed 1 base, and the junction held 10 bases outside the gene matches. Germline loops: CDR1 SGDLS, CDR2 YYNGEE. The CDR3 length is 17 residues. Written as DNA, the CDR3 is TGTGCCAGCAGCCCCTTTGGGGGGGGAGTGAACACCGGGGAGCTGTTTTTT. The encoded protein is CASSPFGGGVNTGELFF. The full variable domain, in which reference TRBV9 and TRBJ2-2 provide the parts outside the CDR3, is DSGVTQTPKHLITATGQRVTLRCSPRSGDLSVYWYQQSLDQGLQFLIQYYNGEERAKGNILERFSAQQFPDLHSELNLSSLELGDSALYFCASSPFGGGVNTGELFFGEGSRLTVL.

CDR3: CASSRTGGRETQYF. The CDR3 DNA reads as TGTGCCAGCAGTCGGACGGGAGGGAGAGAGACCCAGTACTTC. This rearrangement joins TRBV28 to TRBJ2-5; TRBD2 aligns across 8 bases. The CDR3 runs 14 residues. V trimming: 5 bases; J trimming: 4 bases; junction bases outside the gene matches: 6. Germline CDR1 MDHEN, CDR2 SYDVKM.

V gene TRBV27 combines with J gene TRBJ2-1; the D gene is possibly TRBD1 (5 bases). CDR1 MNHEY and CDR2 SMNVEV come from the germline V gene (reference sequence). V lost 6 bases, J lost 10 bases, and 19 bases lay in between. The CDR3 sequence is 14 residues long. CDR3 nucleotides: TGTGCCAGCAGGCTACATACAATCAAGGGGGAGCAGTTCTTC. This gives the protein CASRLHTIKGEQFF.

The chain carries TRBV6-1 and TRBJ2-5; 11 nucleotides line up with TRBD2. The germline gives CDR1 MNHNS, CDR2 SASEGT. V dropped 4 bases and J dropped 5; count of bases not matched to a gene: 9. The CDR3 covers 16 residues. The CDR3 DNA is TGTGCCAGCAGTGGGGGACTAGCGGCAGGGCGGGAGACCCAGTACTTC. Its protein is CASSGGLAAGRETQYF.

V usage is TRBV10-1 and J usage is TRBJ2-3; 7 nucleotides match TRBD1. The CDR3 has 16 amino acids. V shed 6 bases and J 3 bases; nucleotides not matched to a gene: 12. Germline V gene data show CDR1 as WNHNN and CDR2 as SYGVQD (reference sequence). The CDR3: CASSRGGSKGTDTQYF. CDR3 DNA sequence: TGCGCCAGCAGCCGAGGGGGCTCCAAAGGAACAGATACGCAGTATTTT.

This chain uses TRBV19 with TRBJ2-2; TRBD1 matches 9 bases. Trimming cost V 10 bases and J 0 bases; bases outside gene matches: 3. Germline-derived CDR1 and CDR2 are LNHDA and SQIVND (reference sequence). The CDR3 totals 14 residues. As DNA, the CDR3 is TGTGCCACCGGGGACAGGGCGAACACCGGGGAGCTGTTTTTT. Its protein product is CATGDRANTGELFF.

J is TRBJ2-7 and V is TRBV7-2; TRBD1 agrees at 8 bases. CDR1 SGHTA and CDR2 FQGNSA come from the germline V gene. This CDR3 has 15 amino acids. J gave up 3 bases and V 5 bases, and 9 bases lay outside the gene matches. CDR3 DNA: TGTGCCAGCAGCCCAGAAGCAGGGGGCCACTACGAGCAGTACTTC. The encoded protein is CASSPEAGGHYEQYF.

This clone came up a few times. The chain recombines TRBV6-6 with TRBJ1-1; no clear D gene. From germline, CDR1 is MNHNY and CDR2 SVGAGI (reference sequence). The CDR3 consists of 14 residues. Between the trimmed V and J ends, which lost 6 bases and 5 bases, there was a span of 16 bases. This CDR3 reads CASRHGGEWTEAFF. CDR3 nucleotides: TGTGCCAGCAGACACGGCGGGGAGTGGACTGAAGCTTTCTTT.

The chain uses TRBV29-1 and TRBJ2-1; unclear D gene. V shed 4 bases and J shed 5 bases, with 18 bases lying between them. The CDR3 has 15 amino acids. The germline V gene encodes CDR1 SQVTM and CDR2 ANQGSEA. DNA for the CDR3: TGCAGCGTTGCCGTAGAAATCCCCATCGACAATGAGCAGTTCTTC. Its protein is CSVAVEIPIDNEQFF.

The CDR3 spells CASSVVTGNTEAFF. Here the CDR3 DNA reads TGTGCCAGCAGCGTAGTTACAGGGAACACTGAAGCTTTCTTT. J is TRBJ1-1 and V is TRBV9, with D perhaps matching TRBD1 (5 bases). V lost 0 bases, J lost 1 base, and 7 bases lay in between. The CDR3 runs 14 residues. CDR1 is SGDLS and CDR2 is YYNGEE in the germline V gene.

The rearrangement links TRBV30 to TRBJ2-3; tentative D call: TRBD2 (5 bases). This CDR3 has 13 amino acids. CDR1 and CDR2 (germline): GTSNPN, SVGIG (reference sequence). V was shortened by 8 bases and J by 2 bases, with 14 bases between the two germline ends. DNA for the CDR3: TGTGCCAGCGGCGGGCCGACCACAGATACGCAGTATTTT. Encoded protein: CASGGPTTDTQYF.

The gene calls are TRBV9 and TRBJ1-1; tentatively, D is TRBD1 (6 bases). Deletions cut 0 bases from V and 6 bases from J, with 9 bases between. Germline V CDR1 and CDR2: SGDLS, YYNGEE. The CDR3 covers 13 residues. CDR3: CASSVVGTPEAFF. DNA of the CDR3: TGTGCCAGCAGCGTAGTAGGGACACCTGAAGCTTTCTTT.